The 26 T cell receptor beta chains given below trace back to one sample, sequenced in a study of response to subunit inactivated influenza vaccine. TCRdb itself ran the RT-PCR reads through MiXCR, one entry per CDR3 protein. The top ten hold roughly 14% of the sample, which has 540,000 or so distinct CDR3 sequences, over 10% seen once. This sample comprised PBMCs from blood, obtained 45 days after vaccination. The receptor source for this set is a man aged 50-59 years who received an inactivated influenza vaccine.

There are a few counts of this clonotype. The chain carries TRBV5-5 and TRBJ2-7, with 7 bases matching TRBD1. CDR1 is SGHKS and CDR2 is YYEKEE in the germline V gene (reference sequence). The CDR3 is 16 residues long. J was trimmed by 0 bases and V by 4 bases; bases with no gene match: 10. The CDR3 sequence: CASSTRHGTVSYEQYF. DNA of the CDR3: TGTGCCAGCAGCACCCGACACGGGACAGTCTCCTACGAGCAGTACTTC.

This clonotype was counted only a few times. The chain couples TRBV6-5 to TRBJ2-2, with D possibly being TRBD2 (6 bases). CDR3 length: 12 residues. Germline CDR1 is MNHEY and CDR2 is SVGAGI. V was shortened by 6 bases and J by 8 bases, with 10 bases between the two germline ends. The chain's CDR3 is CASRAGGGELFF. The CDR3 DNA reads as TGTGCCAGCAGGGCTGGGGGGGGGGAGCTGTTTTTT.

The genes are TRBV2 and TRBJ2-4; D may be TRBD1 or TRBD2 (5 bases each). Per germline, CDR1 SNHLY and CDR2 FYNNEI. V lost 2 bases, J lost 9 bases, and 17 bases lay in between. The CDR3 spans 15 residues. The DNA for the CDR3 is TGTGCCAGCAGTGAATTGGGCAGGGACGGTGGCATTCAGTACTTC. Translation: CASSELGRDGGIQYF.

The rearrangement links TRBV6-2 or TRBV6-3 to TRBJ1-5; D gene unclear. CDR1 and CDR2 from the germline V gene are MNHEY and SVGEGT. The CDR3 loop spans 12 amino acids. The V gene lost 5 bases and the J gene lost 4 bases, with 6 bases spanning the gap. The chain's CDR3 is CASSQQNQPQHF. CDR3 bases: TGTGCCAGCAGTCAGCAAAATCAGCCCCAGCATTTT.

In its sample, this clonotype was seen a few times. The chain carries TRBV4-3 and TRBJ2-4, with D possibly called TRBD1 or TRBD2 (5 bases each). This CDR3 is built from 17 residues. The germline V gene encodes CDR1 LGHNA and CDR2 YSLEER. With 0 bases removed from V and 0 bases from J, the gap between germline ends came to 12 bases. The CDR3 region is CASSQDSREIAKNIQYF. The CDR3 DNA follows: TGCGCCAGCAGCCAAGATTCCAGGGAGATAGCCAAAAACATTCAGTACTTC.

This clonotype was counted a few times. The CDR3 loop is CASSVGGQQETQYF. DNA for the CDR3: TGTGCCAGCAGCGTGGGGGGACAGCAAGAGACCCAGTACTTC. The gene calls are TRBV9 and TRBJ2-5, with TRBD1 as a possible D gene (7 bases). CDR3 size: 14 residues. Germline CDR1 SGDLS, CDR2 YYNGEE. Trimming cost V 2 bases and J 2 bases, with 10 bases left between them.

This clonotype turned up a few times. The V and J genes are TRBV10-3 and TRBJ2-7; the D gene is possibly TRBD1 (6 bases). Trimming took off 11 bases at V and 0 bases at J, with 14 bases between the two ends. The germline gives CDR1 ENHRY, CDR2 SYGVKD. This CDR3 has 13 amino acids. The DNA for the CDR3 is TGTGCCGCTGGGACACCTCCCTCCTACGAGCAGTACTTC. Translating gives CAAGTPPSYEQYF.

This clonotype was counted many times. At one end the junction does not follow the germline gene, possibly because of a read error. The V gene is TRBV7-3, the J gene TRBJ2-1, with 8 bases lining up with TRBD2. This CDR3 spans 15 amino acids. Germline V CDR1 and CDR2: SGHTA, FQGTGA. The CDR3 loop is CASSLSTSGSNEQFF. The CDR3 DNA reads TGCGCCAGCAGCTTGAGTACTAGCGGTTCCAATGAGCAGTTCTTC.

This clonotype came up a few times. The V call is TRBV9, the J call TRBJ2-3; D is unresolved. The CDR3 is 15 residues long. From germline, CDR1 is SGDLS and CDR2 YYNGEE. V lost 1 base to trimming and J lost 2 bases, with 11 bases between them. CDR3 amino acids: CASSVWSADTDTQYF. The CDR3 DNA reads TGTGCCAGCAGCGTATGGTCCGCGGACACAGATACGCAGTATTTT.

This clonotype occurred many times. This chain joins TRBV12-3 or TRBV12-4 and TRBJ1-1; D is unclear. V lost 3 bases and J 6 bases, leaving 5 bases between the germline ends. The CDR3 length is 11 residues. DNA for the CDR3: TGTGCCAGCAGTTTTTTATCTGAAGCTTTCTTT. This gives the protein CASSFLSEAFF.

This clonotype has ten or more counts. The chain is built from TRBV10-1 and TRBJ2-2; TRBD2 agrees at 11 bases. Germline loops: CDR1 WNHNN, CDR2 SYGVQD (reference sequence). This CDR3 is 18 amino acids long. V lost 5 bases to trimming and J lost 7 bases; unmatched junction nucleotides: 15. The CDR3 spells CASSYSVLAGVTIGELFF. The CDR3, as DNA: TGCGCCAGCAGTTACTCCGTACTAGCGGGGGTTACCATCGGGGAGCTGTTTTTT.

The gene calls are TRBV3-1 and TRBJ2-3; weak D call: TRBD1 (6 bases). Per germline, CDR1 LGHDT and CDR2 YNNKEL (reference sequence). This CDR3 spans 16 amino acids. The V end lost 1 base, the J end lost 0 bases, and 11 bases lay between the germline ends. CDR3 nucleotides: TGTGCCAGCAGCCAAGTGTTGGACAGTAGCACAGATACGCAGTATTTT. Its protein is CASSQVLDSSTDTQYF.

Remarks on this clonotype: The missing conserved phenylalanine or tryptophan at the end of this CDR3 makes a read error likely. This rearrangement joins TRBV7-8 to TRBJ2-7; no clear D gene. Germline values: CDR1 SGHVS, CDR2 FQNEAQ. This CDR3 is 13 amino acids long. Trimming stripped 3 bases from V and 3 bases from J, with 9 bases between. The CDR3, as DNA: TGTGCCAGCAGCTTGGTGGACGTCTACGAGCAGTACTTA. It yields the protein CASSLVDVYEQYL.

V is TRBV5-6 and J is TRBJ2-4; D perhaps matches TRBD1 (6 bases). The germline V and J ends were trimmed by 2 bases and 5 bases, with 17 bases remaining between them. Germline CDR1 is SGHDT and CDR2 is YYEEEE. The CDR3 is 16 residues long. CDR3 nucleotide sequence: TGTGCCAGCAGCTTTTCTAGGGGGAGTGGCCAAAACATTCAGTACTTC. Protein product: CASSFSRGSGQNIQYF.

This clonotype was recorded a few times. The CDR3 reads CASSQDLNRGFEKLFF. CDR3 coding DNA: TGTGCCAGCAGCCAAGATCTCAACAGGGGGTTTGAAAAACTGTTTTTT. V gene TRBV3-1 combines with J gene TRBJ1-4, with 8 bases aligning to TRBD1. The CDR3 contains 16 residues. V lost 0 bases to trimming and J lost 7 bases; unmatched junction nucleotides: 7. From germline, CDR1 is LGHDT and CDR2 YNNKEL (reference sequence).

This clonotype was detected ten times or more. This chain uses TRBV7-2 with TRBJ1-3, with no clear D. V was clipped by 1 base and J by 0 bases, with 13 bases between them. This CDR3 comprises 17 residues. The V gene's germline CDR1 is SGHTA and CDR2 FQGNSA. CDR3 amino acids: CASSLVEVQSSGNTIYF. CDR3 DNA: TGTGCCAGCAGCTTAGTGGAGGTTCAAAGCTCTGGAAACACCATATATTTT. The entire variable domain, with the rest obtained from reference TRBV7-2 and TRBJ1-3, is as follows: GAGVSQSPSNKVTEKGKDVELRCDPISGHTALYWYRQSLGQGLEFLIYFQGNSAPDKSGLPSDRFSAERTGGSVSTLTIQRTQQEDSAVYLCASSLVEVQSSGNTIYFGEGSWLTVV.

V usage is TRBV14 and J usage is TRBJ2-1; D may be TRBD2 (5 bases). Trimming shortened V by 3 bases and J by 1 base, and 10 bases separated the two germline ends. The CDR3 sequence is 15 residues long. The germline V gene has CDR1 SGHDN and CDR2 FVKESK. CDR3 DNA: TGTGCCAGCAGCCATACTCGGGGTTCCTACAATGAGCAGTTCTTC. Its protein product is CASSHTRGSYNEQFF.

Only a few counts were recorded for this clonotype. Its ends do not fully match the called genes, so a read error is possible. This chain joins TRBV4-3 and TRBJ2-3; D assignment may be TRBD1 or TRBD2 (5 bases each). The CDR3 has 14 residues. The germline CDR1 and CDR2 sequences are LGHNA and YSLEER. CDR3: CASSQQGSVAVLDF. The DNA for the CDR3 is TGCGCCAGCAGCCAGCAGGGTAGCGTGGCCGTGCTGGATTTT.

This clonotype was observed at least ten times. V gene TRBV20-1 combines with J gene TRBJ2-7, with 8 bases aligning to TRBD2. V dropped 3 bases and J dropped 0; count of bases not matched to a gene: 4. CDR1 and CDR2 (germline): DFQATT, SNEGSKA (reference sequence). The CDR3 extends over 14 amino acids. The CDR3 spells CSARGTRSSYEQYF. The CDR3, as DNA: TGCAGTGCTAGGGGGACTAGAAGCTCCTACGAGCAGTACTTC.

The chain recombines TRBV7-8 with TRBJ2-3; D gene uncertain. Trimming shortened V by 2 bases and J by 4 bases, and 16 bases separated the two germline ends. Germline loops: CDR1 SGHVS, CDR2 FQNEAQ. The CDR3 is 16 residues long. The CDR3 DNA reads TGTGCCAGCAGCTTATCCACCTCCGGGCCACCAGATACGCAGTATTTT. Its protein product is CASSLSTSGPPDTQYF.

This clonotype has a handful of counts. The rearrangement uses TRBV4-3 and TRBJ1-4, with TRBD1 identical over 9 bases. V trimming: 1 base; J trimming: 6 bases; junction bases outside the gene matches: 3. Germline CDR1 reads LGHNA; CDR2 reads YSLEER. This CDR3 contains 15 residues. CDR3 in amino acids: CASSQVWTGDEKLFF. As DNA, the CDR3 is TGCGCCAGCAGCCAAGTTTGGACAGGGGATGAAAAACTGTTTTTT.

The chain links TRBV7-2 to TRBJ2-1, with D tentatively TRBD2 (5 bases). V lost 4 bases and J 5 bases, leaving 21 bases between the germline ends. The CDR3 loop spans 17 amino acids. The germline V gene has CDR1 SGHTA and CDR2 FQGNSA. CDR3 in amino acids: CASSSTRAAPSNNEQFF. DNA of the CDR3: TGTGCCAGCAGCTCCACTAGGGCAGCGCCGAGCAACAATGAGCAGTTCTTC. Full variable domain (outside the CDR3, taken from reference TRBV7-2 and TRBJ2-1): GAGVSQSPSNKVTEKGKDVELRCDPISGHTALYWYRQSLGQGLEFLIYFQGNSAPDKSGLPSDRFSAERTGGSVSTLTIQRTQQEDSAVYLCASSSTRAAPSNNEQFFGPGTRLTVL.

This clonotype turned up a few times. The rearrangement joins TRBV20-1 to TRBJ2-4; the match to TRBD1 covers 8 bases. CDR3 size: 15 residues. From germline, CDR1 is DFQATT and CDR2 SNEGSKA (reference sequence). The junction had 6 bases not matched to a gene; V was cut back by 3 bases and J by 2 bases. The CDR3 here is CSASWTGPSKNIQYF. The CDR3 DNA reads TGCAGTGCTAGTTGGACAGGGCCCTCCAAAAACATTCAGTACTTC.

V usage is TRBV6-1 and J usage is TRBJ2-1, with D possibly being TRBD1 (6 bases). Germline V CDR1 and CDR2: MNHNS, SASEGT. V lost 6 bases, J lost 2 bases, and 11 bases lay in between. The CDR3 has 14 amino acids. The CDR3 DNA follows: TGTGCCAGCAGACCGGGACACCCCTACAATGAGCAGTTCTTC. It codes for CASRPGHPYNEQFF.

The table lists this clonotype with a few counts. The chain uses TRBV6-5 and TRBJ1-4; tentative D call: TRBD1 (6 bases). V gave up 0 bases and J gave up 7 bases, with 12 bases separating them. Germline V gives CDR1 MNHEY, CDR2 SVGAGI. The CDR3 length is 15 residues. CDR3 nucleotides: TGTGCCAGCAGTTACTCGATGGGGGGCGTTGAAAAACTGTTTTTT. Its translation is CASSYSMGGVEKLFF.

This chain links TRBV20-1 with TRBJ2-7; 14 positions agree with TRBD2. The CDR3 has 18 residues. The J segment lost 2 bases and the V segment lost 1 base, leaving 10 bases of the junction unmatched. Germline V gives CDR1 DFQATT, CDR2 SNEGSKA (reference sequence). CDR3 DNA sequence: TGCAGTGCTAGAGGGGCGGGACTAGCGGGGGCCGAGACCTACGAGCAGTACTTC. Translating it yields CSARGAGLAGAETYEQYF.